Following are 6 T cell receptor beta chains from one sample sequenced in a study of vaccination effects on CD4 cells after COVID-19 (dated by TCRdb to the early 2020s). Library prep was done by the immunoSEQ multiplex PCR assay. TCRdb mirrors the immuneACCESS table, restricted to in-frame sequences. Some clones are absent from its copies; in checked studies, under half trace to an unresolved V gene, and the reason for the others is unknown. The table for this sample lists about 31,000 clones; approximately 64% of them were counted only once. Roughly 8.2% of the sample is held by the ten biggest clonotypes. These receptors lack a known antigen. To identify antigen-specific CD4+ T cell clonotypes by their expansion, the ViraFEST assay first stimulated PBMC with viral peptide pools and then applied TCR sequencing. After about 10 days of culture, CD4+ T cells were isolated with the EasySep CD4+ T cell isolation kit. Participants received two doses of either the BNT162b2 or the mRNA-1273 mRNA SARS-CoV-2 vaccine.

The sample consisted of CD4+ T cells from PBMCs cultured with SARS-CoV-2 spike peptides, taken after COVID-19 vaccination. The cell subset or site tag for this specimen amounts to: SARS-CoV-2 spike overlapping peptide pool stimulation. These receptor sequences come from a human donor who received a COVID-19 vaccine.

This clone occurred a few times. This rearrangement joins TRBV7-9 to TRBJ2-1, with 10 bases matching TRBD2. V dropped 1 base and J dropped 5; count of bases not matched to a gene: 2. The CDR3 has 15 amino acids. Germline V gives CDR1 SEHNR, CDR2 FQNEAQ (reference sequence). The chain's CDR3 is CASSLERGGHNEQFF. CDR3 sequence (DNA): TGTGCCAGCAGCTTAGAGCGGGGGGGACACAATGAGCAGTTCTTC. Complete variable domain (other parts from reference TRBV7-9 and TRBJ2-1): DTGVSQNPRHKITKRGQNVTFRCDPISEHNRLYWYRQTLGQGPEFLTYFQNEAQLEKSRLLSDRFSAERPKGSFSTLEIQRTEQGDSAMYLCASSLERGGHNEQFFGPGTRLTVL.

As regards this clone: The junction shows a germline mismatch at one end, possibly a read error. V gene TRBV7-6 combines with J gene TRBJ2-1; possibly TRBD2 for D (6 bases). CDR3 size: 16 residues. From germline, CDR1 is SGHVS and CDR2 FNYEAQ. The CDR3 DNA is TGTGCCAGCAGCCTAGCGCCAAGTAGTATCGACAATGAGCAGTTCTTC. It codes for CASSLAPSSIDNEQFF.

This sequence joins TRBV7-7 and TRBJ2-5, with 7 bases fitting TRBD2. CDR3 length: 15 amino acids. Germline CDR1 SSHAT, CDR2 FNYEAQ (reference sequence). V shed 4 bases, J shed 3 bases, and the junction held 8 bases outside the gene matches. CDR3 nucleotide sequence: TGTGCCAGCAGCTCCTCCGGGACTACCAAAGAGACCCAGTACTTC. It translates to CASSSSGTTKETQYF.

This chain uses TRBV5-1 with TRBJ2-1, with a tentative D call TRBD2 (5 bases). This CDR3 has 16 residues. The V gene's germline CDR1 is SGHRS and CDR2 YFSETQ. V lost 7 bases to trimming and J lost 0 bases, with 17 bases between them. The CDR3 nucleotides read TGCGCCAGCGCGGCTAATTCGGGGTCCTCCTACAATGAGCAGTTCTTC. Amino acids: CASAANSGSSYNEQFF.

V gene TRBV24-1 combines with J gene TRBJ1-2, with 10 bases identical to TRBD1. The CDR3 covers 16 residues. The V and J ends lost 4 bases and 3 bases, in that order; junction bases with no gene match: 7. Germline V lookup: CDR1 KGHDR, CDR2 SFDVKD. CDR3 DNA sequence: TGTGCCACCAGTGACTCCGGGACAGGGGCATACTATGGCTACACCTTC. It codes for CATSDSGTGAYYGYTF.

This sequence joins TRBV5-4 and TRBJ2-5, with D perhaps TRBD2 (5 bases). The V end was cut by 4 bases, the J end by 3 bases, with 10 bases between. CDR1 SGHNT and CDR2 YYREEE come from the germline V gene (reference sequence). This CDR3 has 13 amino acids. CDR3 in DNA: TGTGCCAGCAGCAAAAGCGGAAAAGAGACCCAGTACTTC. It codes for CASSKSGKETQYF.